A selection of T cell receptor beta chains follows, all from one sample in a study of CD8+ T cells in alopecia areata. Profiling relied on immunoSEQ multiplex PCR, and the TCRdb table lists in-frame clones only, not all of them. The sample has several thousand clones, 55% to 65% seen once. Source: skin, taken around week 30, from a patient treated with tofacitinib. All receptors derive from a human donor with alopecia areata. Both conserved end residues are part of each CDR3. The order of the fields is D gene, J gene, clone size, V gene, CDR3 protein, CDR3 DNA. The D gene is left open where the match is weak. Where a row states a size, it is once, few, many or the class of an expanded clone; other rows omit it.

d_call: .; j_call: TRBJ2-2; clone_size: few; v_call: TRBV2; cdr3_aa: CASWFGYAGELFF; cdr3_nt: TGTGCCAGCTGGTTTGGCTACGCCGGGGAGCTGTTTTTT
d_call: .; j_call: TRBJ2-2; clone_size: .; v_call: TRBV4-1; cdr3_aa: CASRARVANTGELFF; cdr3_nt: TGCGCCAGCAGGGCCAGGGTCGCGAACACCGGGGAGCTGTTTTTT
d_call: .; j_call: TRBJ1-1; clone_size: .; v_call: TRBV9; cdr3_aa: CASSMGSTEAFF; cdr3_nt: TGTGCCAGCTCAATGGGGAGCACTGAAGCTTTCTTT
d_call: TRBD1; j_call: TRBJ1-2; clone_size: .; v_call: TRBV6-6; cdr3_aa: CASSTPGQGYGYTF; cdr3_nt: TGTGCCAGCAGTACCCCGGGACAGGGATATGGCTACACCTTC
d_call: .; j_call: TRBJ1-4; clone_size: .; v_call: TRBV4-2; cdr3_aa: CASSPIMGQTEKLFF; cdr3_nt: TGTGCCAGCAGCCCGATAATGGGGCAGACTGAAAAACTGTTTTTT
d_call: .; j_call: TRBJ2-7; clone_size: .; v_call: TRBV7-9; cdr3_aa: CASSFPLSSGHEQYF; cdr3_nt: TGTGCCAGCAGCTTTCCCCTGTCCTCGGGGCACGAGCAGTACTTC
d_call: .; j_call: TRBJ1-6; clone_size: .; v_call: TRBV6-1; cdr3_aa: CASRQGLGGSPLHF; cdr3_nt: TGTGCCAGCAGACAGGGCCTCGGTGGTTCACCCCTCCACTTT
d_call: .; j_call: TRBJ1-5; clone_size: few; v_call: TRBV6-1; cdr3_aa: CASSDDRDQPQHF; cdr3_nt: TGTGCCAGCAGTGACGACAGAGATCAGCCCCAGCATTTT
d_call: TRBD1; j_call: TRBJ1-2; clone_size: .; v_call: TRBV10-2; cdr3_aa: CASSRTGGGYGYTF; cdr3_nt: TGCGCCAGCAGCCGGACAGGGGGCGGCTATGGCTACACCTTC
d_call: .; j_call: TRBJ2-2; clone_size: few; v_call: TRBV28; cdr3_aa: CASSSTPPNTGELFF; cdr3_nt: TGTGCCAGCAGTTCCACCCCCCCGAACACCGGGGAGCTGTTTTTT
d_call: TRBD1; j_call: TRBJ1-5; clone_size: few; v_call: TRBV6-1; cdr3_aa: CASRGTGDRQPQHF; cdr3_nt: TGTGCCAGCAGAGGGACAGGGGACAGGCAGCCCCAGCATTTT
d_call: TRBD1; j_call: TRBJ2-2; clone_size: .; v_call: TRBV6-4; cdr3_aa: CASSGQGDTGELFF; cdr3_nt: TGTGCCAGCAGTGGACAGGGGGACACCGGGGAGCTGTTTTTT
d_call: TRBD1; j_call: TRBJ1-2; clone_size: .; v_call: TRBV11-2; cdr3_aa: CASSLVRPGTGINYGYTF; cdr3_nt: TGTGCCAGCAGCTTAGTTCGGCCTGGGACAGGAATTAACTATGGCTACACCTTC
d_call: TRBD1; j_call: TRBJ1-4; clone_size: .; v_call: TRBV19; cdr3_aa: CASSWTGRNEKLFF; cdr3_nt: TGTGCCAGTAGTTGGACAGGGCGGAATGAAAAACTGTTTTTT
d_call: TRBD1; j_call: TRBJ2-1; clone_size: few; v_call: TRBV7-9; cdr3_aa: CASSIPGQGAHEQFF; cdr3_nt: TGTGCCAGCAGCATACCGGGACAGGGGGCGCATGAGCAGTTCTTC
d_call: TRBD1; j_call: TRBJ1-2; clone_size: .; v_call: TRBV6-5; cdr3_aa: CASSRQGGRYGYTF; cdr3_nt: TGTGCCAGCAGTCGACAGGGCGGTCGTTATGGCTACACCTTC
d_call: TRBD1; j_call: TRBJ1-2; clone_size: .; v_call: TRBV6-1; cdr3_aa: CASSTHRGPNYGYTF; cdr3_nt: TGTGCCAGCAGTACGCACAGGGGACCTAACTATGGCTACACCTTC
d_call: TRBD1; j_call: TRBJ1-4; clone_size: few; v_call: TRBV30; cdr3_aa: CAWTSQGANEKLFF; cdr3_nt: TGTGCCTGGACGTCTCAGGGGGCCAATGAAAAACTGTTTTTT
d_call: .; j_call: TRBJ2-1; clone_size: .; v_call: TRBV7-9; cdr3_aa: CASSLAGPGNEQFF; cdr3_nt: TGTGCCAGCAGCTTAGCGGGTCCGGGCAATGAGCAGTTCTTC
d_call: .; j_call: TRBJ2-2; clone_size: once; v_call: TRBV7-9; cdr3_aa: CASSTRDTSNTGELFF; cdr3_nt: TGTGCCAGCAGCACCAGGGATACCTCGAACACCGGGGAGCTGTTTTTT